These 3 T cell receptor beta chains originate from one sample sequenced in a study of cytomegalovirus exposure and HLA in healthy donors. Use of 60 Vbeta and 13 Jbeta primers characterized the PCR. Data came from immunoSEQ multiplex PCR; TCRdb stores just in-frame clones and leaves some out. The sample includes approximately 160,000 clones, roughly 76% of them seen just once. The material sequenced was PBMCs. The source of these receptors is a human donor in good health.

This clone was seen more than once but under ten times. J is TRBJ1-1 and V is TRBV4-3; perhaps TRBD1 as D (6 bases). Per the germline V gene, CDR1 is LGHNA and CDR2 is YSLEER. Trimming took 0 bases from V and 0 from J, leaving 8 bases between them. This CDR3 is built from 15 residues. The DNA for the CDR3 is TGCGCCAGCAGCCAAGATACAGGGCTGAACACTGAAGCTTTCTTT. Its protein is CASSQDTGLNTEAFF.

J is TRBJ2-3 and V is TRBV6-6, with D possibly TRBD2 on 6 matching bases. Deletions cut 6 bases from V and 4 bases from J, with 17 bases between. CDR3 length: 15 amino acids. The V gene's germline CDR1 is MNHNY and CDR2 SVGAGI (reference sequence). CDR3 region: CASRRTGLGADTQYF. CDR3 in DNA: TGTGCCAGCAGAAGGACGGGACTTGGCGCAGATACGCAGTATTTT.

The rearrangement links TRBV7-9 to TRBJ1-4, with TRBD1 matching 10 bases. The CDR3 consists of 14 residues. Germline CDR1 and CDR2: SEHNR and FQNEAQ (reference sequence). V lost 3 bases to trimming and J lost 6 bases; unmatched junction nucleotides: 1. Here the CDR3 reads CASSLGTGDEKLFF. The CDR3, as DNA: TGTGCCAGCAGCTTGGGGACAGGGGATGAAAAACTGTTTTTT.